A selection of T cell receptor beta chains follows, all from one sample in a study of post-analysis software for immune sequencing data. TCRdb analysed the PCR reads with MiXCR anew, one entry per CDR3 protein. The sample shows 650,000 to 850,000 distinct CDR3 sequences, approximately 57% of them seen only once. The material sequenced was blood. These TCRs come from a girl aged 10 to 17 with multiple sclerosis. CDR3s include the opening cysteine and the closing phenylalanine or tryptophan. The D gene is left open where the match is weak. Size is omitted from some rows. Given values are once, few, many or a class for expanded clones.

clone_size,j_call,v_call,d_call,cdr3_nt,cdr3_aa
.,TRBJ2-5,TRBV5-8,.,TGTGCCAGCAGCTTTTCTGGGCCGCGTACCCAGTACTTC,CASSFSGPRTQYF
.,TRBJ2-5,TRBV20-1,.,TGCAGTGCTGCCCCCCCCGAGCGGCCCCAAGAGACCCAGTACTTC,CSAAPPERPQETQYF
few,TRBJ2-2,TRBV20-1,TRBD2,TGCAGTGCTTACCTAGCGGCGAACACCGGGGAGCTGTTTTTT,CSAYLAANTGELFF
.,TRBJ2-7,TRBV4-1,.,TGCGCCAGCAGCCAAGAGTATGGGTTAAGCTCCTACGAGCAGTACTTC,CASSQEYGLSSYEQYF
.,TRBJ2-7,TRBV7-9,TRBD2,TGTGCCAGCAGCTCCGGAGTCGCGGGACTAGCGGCTAAAAGCTCCTACGAGCAGTACTTC,CASSSGVAGLAAKSSYEQYF
.,TRBJ2-1,TRBV6-2/TRBV6-3,TRBD2,TGTGCCAGCAGCCCCCAGCTAGCGGGAGCTCATGAGCAGTTCTTC,CASSPQLAGAHEQFF
.,TRBJ2-7,TRBV20-1,.,TGCAGTGCCCTAACCCTATCAGGAAACTACGAGCAGTACTTC,CSALTLSGNYEQYF
few,TRBJ1-2,TRBV4-2,.,TGTGCCAGCAGCCAAGAAGCAGGAGGCAGGGGCTATGGCTACACCTTC,CASSQEAGGRGYGYTF
.,TRBJ2-1,TRBV5-1,.,TGCGCCAGCAGCTTGGCAGGGGACCGGTCCTACAATGAGCAGTTCTTC,CASSLAGDRSYNEQFF
once,TRBJ1-2,TRBV18,.,TGTGCCAGCTCACCTGGTGAGAATTTTGGCTACACCTTC,CASSPGENFGYTF
.,TRBJ2-5,TRBV3-1,TRBD2,TGTGCCAGCAGCCTAACTGGACTAGCGGGACAAGAGACCCAGTACTTC,CASSLTGLAGQETQYF
.,TRBJ1-5,TRBV4-1,TRBD1,TGCGCCAGCAGCCAACAGCCAGGACAGGCAGGACAGCCCCAGCATTTT,CASSQQPGQAGQPQHF
.,TRBJ2-3,TRBV7-3,TRBD2,TGTGCCAGCAGCTTACGACTAGCGGGGGGCACAGATACGCAGTATTTT,CASSLRLAGGTDTQYF